This T cell receptor (beta chain) was obtained from a study of CXCR3 chemokines and chemotherapy response in bladder cancer (dated by TCRdb to the early 2020s). In terms of the full investigation: The study set out to examine whether the activity of the CXCR3 chemokine system within tumors predicted response to chemotherapy in human bladder cancer.

This clonotype was observed a handful of times. Its antigen target is currently unknown. No per-base quality is available; no much larger clone lies one base away. Preparation of the library involved PCR. The sequencing machine was an Illumina HiSeq 2500. TCRdb passed the public sequencing reads through fastp at Q25 and MiXCR, retaining productive beta sequences. One record per CDR3 amino acid sequence lists the most common genes and DNA. Counted in this sample were about 2,300 distinct CDR3 sequences; approximately 7% of them appeared once. The ten largest clones capture around 33% of the sample. The germline ends are 14 bases apart after V is trimmed by 3 bases and J by 0 bases. Taken from cysteine to phenylalanine, the CDR3 has 16 residues. CDR3 DNA is the only sequence kept; it has 48 bases, read in frame from the first base.

This material was acquired from a patient whose treatment included neoadjuvant chemotherapy. The rearrangement combines TRBV12-3 or TRBV12-4 with TRBJ2-5; there is no confident call for the D gene. The source is a human donor with bladder cancer that responded to neoadjuvant chemotherapy. The CDR3 reads CASSFYYRADQETQYF. The DNA is TGTGCCAGCAGTTTTTACTACCGAGCCGACCAAGAGACCCAGTACTTC.